Listed here are 9 T cell receptor beta chains from one sample, sequenced in a study of T cell responses to AZD1222 COVID-19 vaccine. Sequencing used immunoSEQ multiplex PCR; TCRdb keeps in-frame clones, though not all of them. The sample yields 90,000 to 120,000 clones, approximately 86% seen once. The sequencing here drew on peripheral blood, taken on day 0 of AZD1222 vaccination. Receptors originate from an adult in good health.

In this sample, this clone turned up many times. The rearrangement joins TRBV9 to TRBJ2-7, with 8 bases matching TRBD2. Germline V gene sequence: CDR1 SGDLS, CDR2 YYNGEE. The CDR3 spans 13 residues. Unmatched junction bases numbered 10, after V lost 7 bases and J lost 7 bases. The CDR3 sequence: CASGGSGTGEQYF. In DNA, the CDR3 is TGTGCCAGCGGTGGTAGCGGGACCGGGGAGCAGTACTTC.

V usage is TRBV19 and J usage is TRBJ2-2, with a weak D call TRBD1 (5 bases). V shed 4 bases and J shed 6 bases, with 24 bases lying between them. This CDR3 has 18 amino acids. CDR1 and CDR2 (germline): LNHDA, SQIVND (reference sequence). The CDR3 sequence is CASSRVGRQGVGAGELFF. DNA for the CDR3: TGTGCCAGTAGTAGGGTTGGGCGCCAGGGTGTTGGTGCCGGGGAGCTGTTTTTT.

The V call is TRBV5-1, the J call TRBJ2-6; D gene uncertain. Trimming cost V 4 bases and J 4 bases, with 12 bases left between them. This CDR3 contains 15 residues. Per the germline V gene, CDR1 is SGHRS and CDR2 is YFSETQ. The CDR3 spells CASSPQVGGANVLTF. As DNA, the CDR3 is TGCGCCAGCAGCCCTCAGGTTGGCGGGGCCAACGTCCTGACTTTC.

This sequence joins TRBV2 and TRBJ2-7; D possibly corresponds to TRBD2 (5 bases). This CDR3 contains 17 residues. V shed 6 bases and J shed 3 bases, with 24 bases lying between them. Germline CDR1 SNHLY, CDR2 FYNNEI. CDR3 loop: CASRPKKTEASLYEQYF. In DNA, the CDR3 is TGTGCCAGCAGACCCAAAAAGACGGAGGCATCTCTCTACGAGCAGTACTTC.

This sequence joins TRBV19 and TRBJ2-2; possible D gene TRBD1, 5 bases. The CDR3 is 16 residues long. CDR1 LNHDA and CDR2 SQIVND come from the germline V gene (reference sequence). Between the trimmed V and J ends, which lost 2 bases and 6 bases, there was a span of 16 bases. For the CDR3, the DNA is TGTGCCAGTAGTATAAAGGGGCAGGGCCCAGCCGGGGAGCTGTTTTTT. It translates to CASSIKGQGPAGELFF.

The chain uses TRBV29-1 and TRBJ2-1; TRBD2 matches at 11 bases. Germline V gene lookup returns CDR1 SQVTM and CDR2 ANQGSEA. The J segment lost 8 bases and the V segment lost 8 bases, leaving 26 bases of the junction unmatched. This CDR3 comprises 19 residues. In nucleotides, the CDR3 is TGCAGCTCCTATCCGATTCCGACTAGCGGGGTCCTCCCAAGGGATGAGCAGTTCTTC. Translated: CSSYPIPTSGVLPRDEQFF.

This clone showed up just a few times. The chain uses TRBV6-2 or TRBV6-3 and TRBJ2-1; perhaps TRBD2 as D (5 bases). Germline CDR1 is MNHEY and CDR2 is SVGEGT. This CDR3 has 13 residues. Trimming took off 4 bases at V and 4 bases at J, with 8 bases between the two ends. CDR3 coding DNA: TGTGCCAGCAGTTCCGGGATTTACAATGAGCAGTTCTTC. This gives the protein CASSSGIYNEQFF.

The genes are TRBV30 and TRBJ2-2; tentatively, D is TRBD2 (5 bases). Germline V gene sequence: CDR1 GTSNPN, CDR2 SVGIG (reference sequence). The CDR3 totals 15 residues. V was shortened by 3 bases and J by 3 bases, with 14 bases between the two germline ends. CDR3 in DNA: TGTGCCTGGAGGGGAGCCAGGAGAGACACCGGGGAGCTGTTTTTT. It specifies CAWRGARRDTGELFF.

J is TRBJ2-5 and V is TRBV20-1; 8 positions agree with TRBD2. The CDR3 covers 14 residues. Per the germline V gene, CDR1 is DFQATT and CDR2 is SNEGSKA (reference sequence). V dropped 3 bases and J dropped 1; count of bases not matched to a gene: 4. CDR3 loop: CSASWRGAQETQYF. The CDR3 region has the DNA TGCAGTGCTAGTTGGCGGGGGGCCCAAGAGACCCAGTACTTC.